The rows below give T cell receptor beta chains drawn from one sample of a study of T cell changes during pregnancy in multiple sclerosis. This table comes from immunoSEQ multiplex PCR, and its TCRdb copy is limited to in-frame clones, with some not included. The sample carries 79,000 or so clones, approximately 90% recorded once. The sequenced sample was peripheral blood, obtained in the first trimester of pregnancy. The receptors stem from a female donor in good health, enrolled as a control in a pregnancy study. CDR3s include the opening cysteine and the closing phenylalanine or tryptophan.

j_gene,v_gene,CDR3aa
TRBJ2-7,TRBV6-5,CASTPGQGGGEQYF
TRBJ2-2,TRBV7-2,CASRLTSGSRTGELFF
TRBJ1-6,TRBV5-1,CASSSGPGQINSPLHF
TRBJ2-5,TRBV15,CATSRDRASDTGSLETQYF
TRBJ2-3,TRBV11-1,CASSDRLAGDLDTQYF
TRBJ2-7,TRBV19,CASSTPGQGIAYEQYF
TRBJ1-1,TRBV30,CAWWRTGVNTEAFF
TRBJ2-5,TRBV11-2,CASGQGKRAQYF
TRBJ2-5,TRBV7-8,CASSLGSGGRSETQYF
TRBJ2-7,TRBV18,CASSPDQSDEQYF
TRBJ2-7,TRBV19,CASSIGTGVGYEQYF
TRBJ1-1,TRBV4-1,CASSQAGGGGTEAFF
TRBJ1-2,TRBV29-1,CSVASTGGAGYGYTF
TRBJ2-3,TRBV9,CASSYRGTDTQYF
TRBJ1-1,TRBV4-2,CASSQRDRGWDTEAFF
TRBJ2-1,TRBV7-8,CASSLRPGSNEQFF
TRBJ1-5,TRBV28,CASTPRTSWPSNQPQHF
TRBJ1-2,TRBV28,CASSLQGVGGGYTF
TRBJ2-7,TRBV6-5,CASGQTGGPYEQYF
TRBJ1-2,TRBV30,CAWNIQGESYGYTF
TRBJ2-7,TRBV28,CASKQGRQGRGSEQYF
TRBJ1-1,TRBV18,CASSPSEVGANTEAFF
TRBJ1-2,TRBV29-1,CSVDNGFYGYTF
TRBJ1-1,TRBV5-1,CASSPTGVSGTEAFF
TRBJ1-3,TRBV6-1,CASSGQAGNTIYF
TRBJ1-1,TRBV5-8,CASSPTRPGMNTEAFF
TRBJ2-1,TRBV5-5,CASSHIPGTGGRDEQFF
TRBJ2-1,TRBV6-5,CASSALRLNSNEQFF
TRBJ2-2,TRBV11-3,CASSLEMGENTGELFF
TRBJ1-3,TRBV7-2,CASSLGDRVAGNTIYF
TRBJ2-6,TRBV21-1,CAGRPQLTPLAANVLTF
TRBJ1-5,TRBV23-1,CASRTGFKPQHF
TRBJ1-5,TRBV19,CASSISGTGGRRPQHF
TRBJ1-1,TRBV18,CASSRAGGVNTEAFF
TRBJ1-6,TRBV5-6,CASSTDRGVSSPLHF
TRBJ2-5,TRBV1,CTSSQEGGTRRQETQYF
TRBJ2-5,TRBV12-5,CASGLVLRLAGETQYF
TRBJ1-6,TRBV28,CASSYQQGEISPLHF